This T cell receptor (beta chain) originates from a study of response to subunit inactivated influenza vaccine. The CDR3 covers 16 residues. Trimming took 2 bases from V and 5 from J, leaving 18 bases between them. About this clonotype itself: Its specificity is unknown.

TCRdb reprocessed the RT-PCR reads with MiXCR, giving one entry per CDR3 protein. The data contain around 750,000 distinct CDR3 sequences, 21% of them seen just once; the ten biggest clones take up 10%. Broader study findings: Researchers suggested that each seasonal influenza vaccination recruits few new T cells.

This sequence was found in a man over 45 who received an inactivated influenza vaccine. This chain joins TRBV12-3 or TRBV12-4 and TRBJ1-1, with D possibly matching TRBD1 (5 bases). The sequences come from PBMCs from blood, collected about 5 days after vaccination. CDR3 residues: CASSLRRGRQFTEAFF. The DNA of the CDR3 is TGTGCCAGCAGTTTACGAAGGGGCCGACAATTTACTGAAGCTTTCTTT.